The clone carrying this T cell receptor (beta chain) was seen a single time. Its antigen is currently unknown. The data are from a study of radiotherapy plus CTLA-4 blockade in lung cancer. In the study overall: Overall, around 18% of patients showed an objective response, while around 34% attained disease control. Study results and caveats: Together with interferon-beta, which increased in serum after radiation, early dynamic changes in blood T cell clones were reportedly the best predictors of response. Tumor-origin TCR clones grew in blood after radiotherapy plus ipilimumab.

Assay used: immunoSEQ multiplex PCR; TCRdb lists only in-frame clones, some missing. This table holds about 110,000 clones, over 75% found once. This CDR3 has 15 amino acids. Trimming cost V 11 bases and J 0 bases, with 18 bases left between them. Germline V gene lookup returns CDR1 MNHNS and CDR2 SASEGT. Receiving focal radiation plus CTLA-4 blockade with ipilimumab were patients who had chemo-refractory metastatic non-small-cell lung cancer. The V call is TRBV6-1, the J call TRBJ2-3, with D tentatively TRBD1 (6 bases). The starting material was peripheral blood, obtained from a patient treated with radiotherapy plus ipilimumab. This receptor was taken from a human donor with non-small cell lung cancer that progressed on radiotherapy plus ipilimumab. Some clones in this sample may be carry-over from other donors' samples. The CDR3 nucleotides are TGTGCCGGGGCCGTTTTGGACAGTAGCACAGATACGCAGTATTTT. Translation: CAGAVLDSSTDTQYF.